This T cell receptor (beta chain) emerged from a study of T cell responses to AZD1222 COVID-19 vaccine. The V end lost 4 bases, the J end lost 2 bases, and 18 bases lay between the germline ends. Germline lookup yields CDR1 SGHRS and CDR2 YFSETQ. This CDR3 is built from 16 residues. The assay was immunoSEQ multiplex PCR, and TCRdb's table has in-frame clones only and misses some. Here the sample spans about 140,000 clones, roughly 89% being singletons. Study results and caveats: Once two AZD1222 doses were given, Spike-specific TCR breadth and depth went up. Variant regions that are unmutated are reportedly the target of nearly half of spike-specific TCRs.

Notes on this clone: Its antigen remains unknown.

The material sequenced was peripheral blood, taken 28 days after the second dose of the MenACWY control vaccine. The chain carries TRBV5-1 and TRBJ2-5; D is tentatively TRBD1 or TRBD2 (5 bases each). This receptor was identified in an adult who received the MenACWY meningococcal vaccine as a control. The CDR3 nucleotides read TGCGCCAGCAGCCCCCCGGCAGGGAGATCTCAAGAGACCCAGTACTTC. It codes for CASSPPAGRSQETQYF. The full variable domain, in which reference TRBV5-1 and TRBJ2-5 provide the parts outside the CDR3, is KAGVTQTPRYLIKTRGQQVTLSCSPISGHRSVSWYQQTPGQGLQFLFEYFSETQRNKGNFPGRFSGRQFSNSRSEMNVSTLELGDSALYLCASSPPAGRSQETQYFGPGTRLLVL.